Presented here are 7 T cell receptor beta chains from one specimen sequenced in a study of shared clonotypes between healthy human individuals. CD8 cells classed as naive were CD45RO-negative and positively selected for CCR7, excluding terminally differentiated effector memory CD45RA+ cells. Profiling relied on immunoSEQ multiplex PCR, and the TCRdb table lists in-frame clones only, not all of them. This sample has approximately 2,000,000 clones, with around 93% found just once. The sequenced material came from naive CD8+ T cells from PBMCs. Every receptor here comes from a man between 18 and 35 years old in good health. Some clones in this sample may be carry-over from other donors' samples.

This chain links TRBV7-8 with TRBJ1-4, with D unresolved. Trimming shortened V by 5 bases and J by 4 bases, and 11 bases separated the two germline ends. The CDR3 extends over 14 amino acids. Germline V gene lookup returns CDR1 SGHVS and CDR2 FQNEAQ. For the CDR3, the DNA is TGTGCCAGCAGCCCCCCTGGCCTTAATGAAAAACTGTTTTTT. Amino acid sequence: CASSPPGLNEKLFF. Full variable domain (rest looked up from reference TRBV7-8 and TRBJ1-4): GAGVSQSPRYKVAKRGQDVALRCDPISGHVSLFWYQQALGQGPEFLTYFQNEAQLDKSGLPSDRFFAERPEGSVSTLKIQRTQQEDSAVYLCASSPPGLNEKLFFGSGTQLSVL.

CDR3 in amino acids: CASSYGLADNEQFF. The CDR3 DNA is TGTGCCAGCAGTTACGGACTAGCGGATAATGAGCAGTTCTTC. The gene calls are TRBV6-5 and TRBJ2-1; 10 bases line up with TRBD2. The length of the CDR3 is 14 residues. The germline gives CDR1 MNHEY, CDR2 SVGAGI. J gave up 7 bases and V 2 bases, and 2 bases lay outside the gene matches.

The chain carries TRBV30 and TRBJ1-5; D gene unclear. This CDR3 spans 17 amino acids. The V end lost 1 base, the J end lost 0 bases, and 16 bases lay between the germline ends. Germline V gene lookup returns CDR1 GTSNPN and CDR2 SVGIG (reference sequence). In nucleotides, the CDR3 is TGTGCCTGGAGTGCCCCACCCGGAATAAATAGCAATCAGCCCCAGCATTTT. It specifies CAWSAPPGINSNQPQHF.

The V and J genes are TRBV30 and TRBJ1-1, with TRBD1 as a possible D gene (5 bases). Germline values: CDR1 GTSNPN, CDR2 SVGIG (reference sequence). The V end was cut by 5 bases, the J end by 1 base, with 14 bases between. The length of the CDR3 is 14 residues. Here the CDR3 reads CAWGFFGGNTEAFF. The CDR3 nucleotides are TGTGCCTGGGGGTTTTTTGGGGGGAACACTGAAGCTTTCTTT.

The CDR3 DNA reads as TGTGCCAGCAGCCTCAGTCGGGATACGCAGTATTTT. It codes for CASSLSRDTQYF. The chain employs TRBV9 and TRBJ2-3; D is unclear. Trimming shortened V by 4 bases and J by 6 bases, and 9 bases separated the two germline ends. This CDR3 contains 12 residues. Germline V CDR1 and CDR2: SGDLS, YYNGEE.

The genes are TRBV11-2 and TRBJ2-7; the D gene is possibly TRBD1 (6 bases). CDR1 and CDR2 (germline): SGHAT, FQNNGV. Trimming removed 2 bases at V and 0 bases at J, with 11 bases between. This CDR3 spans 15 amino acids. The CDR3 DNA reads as TGTGCCAGCAGCTTATCGGGACACGTCTCCTACGAGCAGTACTTC. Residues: CASSLSGHVSYEQYF.

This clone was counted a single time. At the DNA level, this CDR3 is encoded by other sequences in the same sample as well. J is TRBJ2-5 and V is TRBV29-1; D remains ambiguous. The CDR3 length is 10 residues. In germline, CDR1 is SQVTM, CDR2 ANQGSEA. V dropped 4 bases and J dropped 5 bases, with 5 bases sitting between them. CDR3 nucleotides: TGCAGCGTTGGTGGTGAGACCCAGTACTTC. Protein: CSVGGETQYF.